This entry concerns a single T cell receptor (beta chain). The data were taken from a study of blood T cell repertoires in COVID-19. Turning to the study itself: T cells, B-cell-depleted T cells, or PBMCs supplied cDNA or gDNA.

As processed by the authors: Reference gene primer amplification gave nucleated cell count estimates. Profiling relied on immunoSEQ multiplex PCR, and the TCRdb table lists in-frame clones only, not all of them. From that table come the V and J calls and clone size; the DNA was used to work out D and trimming. The sample carries some 130,000 clones, 80% to 85% recorded once. This CDR3 has 16 residues. Losses at the gene ends were 5 bases for V and 2 bases for J; bases not matched to a gene: 6. Germline V gene lookup returns CDR1 SGHNT and CDR2 YENEEA. Sequenced sample: peripheral blood. V is TRBV11-3 and J is TRBJ2-3, with TRBD2 matching 11 bases. The receptor was isolated from a man aged 60-69 years with acute or convalescent COVID-19. CDR3 in amino acids: CASSLAGGLNTDTQYF. In DNA, the CDR3 is TGTGCCAGCAGCCTAGCGGGGGGCCTAAACACAGATACGCAGTATTTT. Full variable domain (missing parts from reference TRBV11-3 and TRBJ2-3): EAGVVQSPRYKIIEKKQPVAFWCNPISGHNTLYWYLQNLGQGPELLIRYENEEAVDDSQLPKDRFSAERLKGVDSTLKIQPAELGDSAVYLCASSLAGGLNTDTQYFGPGTRLTVL.